This T cell receptor beta chain was captured in a study of blood T cells in healthy people across ages. Germline V gene sequence: CDR1 SGDLS, CDR2 YYNGEE. J gave up 6 bases and V 4 bases, and 9 bases lay outside the gene matches. The length of the CDR3 is 14 residues. For the second PCR, which ran for 7 to 11 cycles, a sample-barcoded 5' primer and a J-beta primer mix were used. TCRdb processed the 5' RACE reads anew with MiXCR; each CDR3 protein has one entry. The table records 650,000 to 800,000 distinct CDR3 sequences, around 42% of them present only once. The sequence was obtained from a man aged 60 to 69 in good health. The rearrangement links TRBV9 to TRBJ1-1, with 7 bases matching TRBD1. Sample: blood. The CDR3 region is CASSKSRGVSEAFF. The DNA of the CDR3 is TGTGCCAGCAGCAAGAGCAGGGGGGTCTCTGAAGCTTTCTTT.